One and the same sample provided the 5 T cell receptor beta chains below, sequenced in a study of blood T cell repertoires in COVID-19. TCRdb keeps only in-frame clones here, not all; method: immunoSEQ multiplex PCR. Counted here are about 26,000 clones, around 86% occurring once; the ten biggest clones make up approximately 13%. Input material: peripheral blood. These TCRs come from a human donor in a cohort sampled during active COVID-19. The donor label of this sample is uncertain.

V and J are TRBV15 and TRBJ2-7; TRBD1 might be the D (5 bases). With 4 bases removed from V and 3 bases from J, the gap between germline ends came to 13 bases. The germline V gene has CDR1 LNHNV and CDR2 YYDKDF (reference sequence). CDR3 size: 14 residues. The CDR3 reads CATSNQGRDYEQYF. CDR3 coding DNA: TGTGCCACCAGCAACCAAGGCAGGGACTACGAGCAGTACTTC.

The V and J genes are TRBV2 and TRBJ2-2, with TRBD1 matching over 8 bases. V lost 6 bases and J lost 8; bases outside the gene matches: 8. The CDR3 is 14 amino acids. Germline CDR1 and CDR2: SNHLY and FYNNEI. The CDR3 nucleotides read TGTGCCAGCAGCCCTGACAGGGGTTCTGGGGAGCTGTTTTTT. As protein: CASSPDRGSGELFF.

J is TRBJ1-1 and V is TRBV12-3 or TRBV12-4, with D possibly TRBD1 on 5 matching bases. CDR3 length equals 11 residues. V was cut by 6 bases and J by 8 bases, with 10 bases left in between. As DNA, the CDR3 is TGTGCCAGCAGCCTGACAGCCGAAGCTTTCTTT. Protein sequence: CASSLTAEAFF.

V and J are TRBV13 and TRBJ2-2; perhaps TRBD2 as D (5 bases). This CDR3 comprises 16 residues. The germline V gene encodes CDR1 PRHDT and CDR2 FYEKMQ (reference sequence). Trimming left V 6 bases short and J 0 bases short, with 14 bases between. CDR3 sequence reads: CASRIIGNSNTGELFF. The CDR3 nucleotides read TGTGCCAGCAGGATTATCGGGAACTCGAACACCGGGGAGCTGTTTTTT. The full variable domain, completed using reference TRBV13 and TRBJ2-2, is AAGVIQSPRHLIKEKRETATLKCYPIPRHDTVYWYQQGPGQDPQFLISFYEKMQSDKGSIPDRFSAQQFSDYHSELNMSSLELGDSALYFCASRIIGNSNTGELFFGEGSRLTVL.

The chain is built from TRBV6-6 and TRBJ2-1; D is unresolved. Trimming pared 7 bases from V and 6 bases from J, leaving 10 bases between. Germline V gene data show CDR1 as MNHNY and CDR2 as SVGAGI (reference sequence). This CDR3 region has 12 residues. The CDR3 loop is CASTTAPNEQFF. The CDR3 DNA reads TGTGCCAGCACTACCGCCCCCAATGAGCAGTTCTTC.